The clone carrying this TCR beta chain was seen a handful of times. What it binds is not known. This entry comes from a study of T cells after yellow fever vaccination. The CDR3 has 15 amino acids. Looked up from germline, CDR1 is DFQATT and CDR2 is SNEGSKA (reference sequence). Germline trimming cut 3 bases from V and 4 bases from J; bases unmatched to any gene: 11. A universal primer site and UMIs were added as TCR cDNA was made by 5'RACE template switching. Each CDR3 protein is one row after TCRdb ran MiXCR on the 5' RACE reads. The data show about 260,000 distinct CDR3 sequences, with 5.2% seen just once and around 3.3% held by the top ten. The study's findings and limits: On re-exposure, the response was weaker but peaked faster, at day 5 versus 15. Bulk-population clonotypes that are abundant could appear as contaminants in FACS-sorted repertoires.

The sequenced sample was CD4+ T cells sorted from PBMCs, obtained on the day of the yellow fever booster vaccination. This receptor was taken from a young man who received the YFV17D yellow fever vaccine. V is TRBV20-1 and J is TRBJ2-5; 7 positions agree with TRBD1. The CDR3 protein is CSARGRGLDRETQYF. CDR3 DNA: TGCAGTGCTAGGGGTAGGGGGCTGGATCGAGAGACCCAGTACTTC.